This entry lists 28 T cell receptor beta chains sequenced from one sample in a study of T cells in Graves' hyperthyroidism and ophthalmopathy. RNA transcripts served as the template for amplifying TCR beta CDR3 regions. A set of HTBI primers served as the primers for a first-round RT-PCR of the TCR CDR3. Using its own MiXCR run on the multiplex PCR reads, TCRdb lists one record per CDR3 protein. The sample records more than 500,000 distinct CDR3 sequences, about 15% being singletons. The sample was blood. The origin of the receptors is a woman aged 25 to 45 with Graves' ophthalmopathy.

The chain combines TRBV27 with TRBJ1-2; TRBD1 aligns across 7 bases. Germline assignment: CDR1 MNHEY and CDR2 SMNVEV (reference sequence). Losses at the gene ends were 0 bases for V and 7 bases for J; bases not matched to a gene: 5. This CDR3 comprises 14 residues. CDR3 residues: CASSLSRGLTGYTF. Here the CDR3 DNA reads TGTGCCAGCAGTTTATCGAGGGGGCTGACTGGCTACACCTTC.

In this sample, this clonotype turned up many times. The chain employs TRBV4-3 and TRBJ2-1, with 10 bases aligning to TRBD2. With V trimmed by 0 bases and J by 4 bases, 6 bases remained unmatched. Germline V gene data show CDR1 as LGHNA and CDR2 as YSLEER. The CDR3 loop spans 17 amino acids. CDR3 sequence reads: CASSQDVLLAGYNEQFF. The CDR3 bases are TGCGCCAGCAGCCAAGATGTTCTACTAGCGGGATACAATGAGCAGTTCTTC.

This clonotype was picked up many times. The chain is built from TRBV20-1 and TRBJ2-3; a possible D gene is TRBD1 (6 bases). CDR1 and CDR2 from the germline V gene are DFQATT and SNEGSKA (reference sequence). The germline V and J ends were trimmed by 3 bases and 3 bases, with 7 bases remaining between them. The CDR3 contains 12 residues. This CDR3 is CSASQGTDTQYF. In DNA form, the CDR3 reads TGCAGTGCTAGTCAGGGGACAGATACGCAGTATTTT.

Turning to this clonotype: A read error may be the cause here, since a much bigger clone is one base away. The V and J genes are TRBV2 and TRBJ2-1; 8 bases map to TRBD2. CDR1 SNHLY and CDR2 FYNNEI come from the germline V gene. The CDR3 runs 17 residues. The CDR3 here is CASSSRTSGGYYNEPFF. The CDR3 coding sequence is TGTGCCAGCAGTTCCCGAACTAGCGGTGGATACTACAATGAGCCGTTCTTC.

This clonotype was seen at least ten times. The chain couples TRBV30 to TRBJ2-2; D ambiguous. V lost 2 bases and J lost 6, with 4 bases in between. Germline V gene data show CDR1 as GTSNPN and CDR2 as SVGIG (reference sequence). The CDR3 is 11 amino acids. CDR3 loop: CAWSPPGELFF. The CDR3 DNA reads TGTGCCTGGAGTCCTCCCGGGGAGCTGTTTTTT. The whole variable domain, remainder taken from reference TRBV30 and TRBJ2-2, is SQTIHQWPATLVQPVGSPLSLECTVEGTSNPNLYWYRQAAGRGLQLLFYSVGIGQISSEVPQNLSASRPQDRQFILSSKKLLLSDSGFYLCAWSPPGELFFGEGSRLTVL.

This clonotype was observed a handful of times. This chain links TRBV12-3 or TRBV12-4 with TRBJ1-5; weak D call: TRBD1 (6 bases). Trimming shortened V by 6 bases and J by 3 bases, and 15 bases separated the two germline ends. This CDR3 has 15 residues. The CDR3 region has the DNA TGTGCCAGCAGGCGGGACACTGGGTCCAATCAGCCCCAGCATTTT. It yields the protein CASRRDTGSNQPQHF.

Details on this clonotype: This may arise from a read error, as a much more abundant clone is one base away. The chain joins TRBV19 to TRBJ2-1, with 10 bases matching TRBD2. The assigned J gene may be wrong: the sequence end matches TRBJ2-7 better. The germline V gene encodes CDR1 LNHDA and CDR2 SQIVND (reference sequence). CDR3 length: 14 residues. For the CDR3, the DNA is TGTGCCAGTAGTATGGCTAGCGGGAGCAATGAGCAGTACTTC. Translated, it gives CASSMASGSNEQYF.

This clonotype was picked up a small number of times. The chain joins TRBV27 to TRBJ2-2; D gene unclear. Looked up from germline, CDR1 is MNHEY and CDR2 is SMNVEV (reference sequence). The CDR3 runs to 13 residues. The germline V and J ends were trimmed by 6 bases and 6 bases, with 11 bases remaining between them. CDR3 sequence reads: CASRPEMAGELFF. The CDR3 nucleotides are TGTGCCAGCAGACCCGAAATGGCCGGGGAGCTGTTTTTT.

There are many counts of this clonotype. J is TRBJ2-2 and V is TRBV11-2; 7 bases map to TRBD2. Germline V gene sequence: CDR1 SGHAT, CDR2 FQNNGV. V lost 5 bases, J lost 5 bases, and 8 bases stayed unmatched. CDR3 length: 15 residues. The CDR3 loop reads CASSHGLVGTGELFF. Written as DNA, the CDR3 is TGTGCCAGCAGCCATGGACTAGTAGGGACCGGGGAGCTGTTTTTT.

This clonotype was seen ten or more times. CDR3 DNA sequence: TGTGCCAGCAGCTCGGGACAGGGGGCAGATACGCAGTATTTT. As protein: CASSSGQGADTQYF. The chain uses TRBV7-2 and TRBJ2-3; 11 bases match TRBD1. The germline V gene encodes CDR1 SGHTA and CDR2 FQGNSA. After removal of 4 bases from V and 4 bases from J, the junction contained 1 base not matched to a gene. The CDR3 sequence is 14 residues long.

On this clonotype itself: Given a much more abundant clone one base away, this may be a read error. The CDR3 region has the DNA TGTGCCAGCAGCCAAGACCACACAGATACGCAGTATTTT. Translated, it gives CASSQDHTDTQYF. The chain joins TRBV14 to TRBJ2-3, with D hard to call. This CDR3 has 13 residues. Trimming took off 0 bases at V and 2 bases at J, with 3 bases between the two ends. Germline V gene data show CDR1 as SGHDN and CDR2 as FVKESK.

This clonotype was detected only a few times. The chain is built from TRBV19 and TRBJ1-2; no reliable D call. The CDR3 length is 16 residues. V lost 0 bases and J lost 7, with 18 bases in between. Germline V gives CDR1 LNHDA, CDR2 SQIVND (reference sequence). DNA for the CDR3: TGTGCCAGTAGTATAGATATTAAGGGCCCCGCTATTGGCTACACCTTC. Its protein product is CASSIDIKGPAIGYTF.

A remark on this clonotype: This may stem from a read error, because a much larger clone lies one nucleotide away. This chain uses TRBV5-1 with TRBJ2-5; D not resolved. Germline CDR1 reads SGHRS; CDR2 reads YFSETQ. The CDR3 totals 14 residues. CDR3 bases: TGTGCCAGCAGCACAGACCTGTACCAAGAGACCCAGTACTTC. This codes for CASSTDLYQETQYF.

This clonotype was counted many times. A read error may produce the germline difference seen at one junction end. CDR3 protein: CASSLPTGSFEQYF. CDR3 nucleotide sequence: TGTGCCAGCAGTTTACCGACAGGGTCCTTCGAGCAGTACTTC. The gene calls are TRBV28 and TRBJ2-7; 7 bases map to TRBD1. CDR1 is MDHEN and CDR2 is SYDVKM in the germline V gene. The CDR3 is made up of 14 amino acids.

This clonotype has at least ten counts. For the CDR3, the DNA is TGTGCCAGCTCACCGGGGACAGGGGAAGAGACCCAGTACTTC. It specifies CASSPGTGEETQYF. The V call is TRBV18, the J call TRBJ2-5; 10 positions match TRBD1. V lost 3 bases and J lost 3; bases outside the gene matches: 1. In germline, CDR1 is KGHSH, CDR2 LQKENI. The CDR3 loop spans 14 amino acids.

Note on this clonotype: A read error may be the cause here, since a much bigger clone is one base away. The gene calls are TRBV18 and TRBJ2-3; 7 bases match TRBD2. Germline-derived CDR1 and CDR2 are KGHSH and LQKENI. This CDR3 is built from 15 residues. CDR3 coding DNA: TGTGCCAGCTCACCACTAGCGACTAGCACAGAAACGCAGTATTTT. Translation: CASSPLATSTETQYF. The full variable domain, with the rest looked up from reference TRBV18 and TRBJ2-3, is NAGVMQNPRHLVRRRGQEARLRCSPMKGHSHVYWYRQLPEEGLKFMVYLQKENIIDESGMPKERFSAEFPKEGPSILRIQQVVRGDSAAYFCASSPLATSTETQYFGPGTRLTVL.

The chain couples TRBV4-1 to TRBJ1-4; TRBD1 matches at 10 bases. The ends lost 2 bases at V and 6 bases at J; junction bases unmatched: 6. In germline, CDR1 is MGHRA, CDR2 YSYEKL. The CDR3 covers 16 residues. The CDR3 region is CASSQPRQGAYEKLFF. The CDR3 coding sequence is TGCGCCAGCAGCCAACCTCGACAGGGGGCTTATGAAAAACTGTTTTTT.

This clonotype came up a few times. The chain is built from TRBV4-3 and TRBJ1-5, with D uncertain. The CDR3 extends over 15 amino acids. Germline V gives CDR1 LGHNA, CDR2 YSLEER. Trimming left V 0 bases short and J 9 bases short, with 15 bases between. The CDR3 reads CASSQEVGLSWPQHF. The CDR3 DNA reads as TGCGCCAGCAGCCAAGAGGTCGGCCTTTCTTGGCCCCAGCATTTT.

In its sample, this clonotype was seen once. The V and J genes are TRBV3-1 and TRBJ1-1; no reliable D call. The V gene lost 0 bases and the J gene lost 5 bases, with 10 bases spanning the gap. The CDR3 totals 14 residues. Germline V gene data show CDR1 as LGHDT and CDR2 as YNNKEL (reference sequence). The DNA for the CDR3 is TGTGCCAGCAGCCAAGATACAGCAACTACTGAAGCTTTCTTT. Translation: CASSQDTATTEAFF.

V is TRBV20-1 and J is TRBJ2-7; a weak D match, TRBD2 (5 bases). The V end lost 7 bases, the J end lost 3 bases, and 22 bases lay between the germline ends. CDR1 is DFQATT and CDR2 is SNEGSKA in the germline V gene (reference sequence). The CDR3 covers 15 residues. The CDR3 spells CSVKNPGSGLYEQYF. The CDR3 DNA reads TGCAGTGTTAAAAACCCGGGAAGCGGACTCTACGAGCAGTACTTC.

The rearrangement links TRBV10-3 to TRBJ1-5, with unresolved D. The ends were cut back, 10 bases at V and 4 bases at J, with 26 bases in the middle. The CDR3 spans 17 residues. Germline V CDR1 and CDR2: ENHRY, SYGVKD. The CDR3, as DNA: TGTGCCACCACGATATCTAAAGATAGCAAGGGTAATCAGCCCCAGCATTTT. This codes for CATTISKDSKGNQPQHF.

This clonotype occurred many times. The gene calls are TRBV7-9 and TRBJ2-1; D gene unclear. This CDR3 region has 14 residues. V gave up 1 base and J gave up 8 bases, with 12 bases separating them. Germline V gives CDR1 SEHNR, CDR2 FQNEAQ (reference sequence). For the CDR3, the DNA is TGTGCCAGCAGCTTAGTGCCAGGTGATTATGAGCAGTTCTTC. Translation gives CASSLVPGDYEQFF.

V gene TRBV18 combines with J gene TRBJ2-3, with 8 bases that match TRBD2. CDR1 is KGHSH and CDR2 is LQKENI in the germline V gene. Germline trimming cut 2 bases from V and 1 base from J; bases unmatched to any gene: 8. The length of the CDR3 is 17 residues. CDR3 sequence reads: CASSPGAGAGGTDTQYF. In nucleotides, the CDR3 is TGTGCCAGCTCACCAGGAGCGGGAGCTGGGGGCACAGATACGCAGTATTTT.

This clonotype was recorded many times. The chain links TRBV2 to TRBJ2-7; 12 nucleotides match TRBD2. The CDR3 loop spans 15 amino acids. The V gene's germline CDR1 is SNHLY and CDR2 FYNNEI. The V and J ends lost 7 bases and 3 bases, in that order; junction bases with no gene match: 7. The CDR3 nucleotides are TGTGCCAGCACTTTGACTAGCGGGAGATTCTACGAGCAGTACTTC. It is translated as CASTLTSGRFYEQYF. Combining the CDR3 with reference TRBV2 and TRBJ2-7 gives the whole variable domain EPEVTQTPSHQVTQMGQEVILRCVPISNHLYFYWYRQILGQKVEFLVSFYNNEISEKSEIFDDQFSVERPDGSNFTLKIRSTKLEDSAMYFCASTLTSGRFYEQYFGPGTRLTVT.

This clonotype was observed many times. J is TRBJ1-1 and V is TRBV20-1, with D hard to call. CDR3 length: 13 amino acids. V lost 0 bases to trimming and J lost 3 bases, with 8 bases between them. Germline values: CDR1 DFQATT, CDR2 SNEGSKA (reference sequence). The CDR3 coding sequence is TGCAGTGCTAGAGATATACCTTACACTGAAGCTTTCTTT. Translating it yields CSARDIPYTEAFF.

This clonotype was counted many times. The chain joins TRBV11-2 to TRBJ2-1, with D perhaps matching TRBD1 (6 bases). Deletions cut 4 bases from V and 4 bases from J, with 8 bases between. Germline CDR1 is SGHAT and CDR2 is FQNNGV. The CDR3 covers 13 residues. The CDR3 is CASSSGQYNEQFF. As DNA, the CDR3 is TGTGCCAGCAGCTCCGGACAGTACAATGAGCAGTTCTTC.

The count of this clonotype is one. This chain links TRBV5-5 with TRBJ2-7; D tentatively reads TRBD1 or TRBD2 (6 bases each). Germline V CDR1 and CDR2: SGHKS, YYEKEE (reference sequence). V was shortened by 0 bases and J by 6 bases, with 13 bases between the two germline ends. CDR3 length: 14 amino acids. CDR3 region: CASSLEGGNGEQYF. The CDR3, as DNA: TGTGCCAGCAGCTTGGAGGGGGGAAACGGCGAGCAGTACTTC.

There are a few counts of this clonotype. The chain recombines TRBV10-3 with TRBJ1-2; perhaps TRBD1 as D (5 bases). CDR1 and CDR2 (germline): ENHRY, SYGVKD. This CDR3 region has 14 residues. Trimming cost V 8 bases and J 10 bases, with 23 bases left between them. CDR3 amino acids: CAIVVGADNDAYTF. The CDR3 DNA follows: TGTGCCATCGTGGTCGGGGCGGATAATGATGCCTACACCTTC.